This is a list of T cell receptor beta chains from one sample in a study of cytomegalovirus exposure and HLA in healthy donors. Repertoires were generated with immunoSEQ multiplex PCR, while TCRdb's copy carries only in-frame clones and drops some. The sample consists of about 140,000 clones, roughly 82% of them appearing once. Sequencing was carried out using PBMCs. These receptors originate from a man younger than 30 in good health and CMV-seropositive. Each CDR3 is given with its conserved first and last residue. The D gene is left open where the match is weak. The size of a clone is reported for some rows only, either as once, few or many, or as a class for expanded clones.

NA,TRBJ2-1,TRBD2,TRBV25-1,TGTGCCAGCAAAACTAGCGGGAGGCCATACAATGAGCAGTTCTTC,CASKTSGRPYNEQFF
NA,TRBJ2-7,TRBD2,TRBV4-1,TGCGCCAGCAGCCAATCCGCCGGGACTAGCGGTTACGAGCAGTACTTC,CASSQSAGTSGYEQYF
NA,TRBJ1-2,NA,TRBV28,TGTGCCAGCAGTTTAACAGGCCAGTTCTACTATGGCTACACCTTC,CASSLTGQFYYGYTF
NA,TRBJ2-2,NA,TRBV9,TGTGCCAGCAGCAGGAGGAGGGTCCCCGGGGAGCTGTTTTTT,CASSRRRVPGELFF
NA,TRBJ1-5,NA,TRBV2,TGTGCCAGCAGTGAAGAGACAGGTAATCAGCCCCAGCATTTT,CASSEETGNQPQHF
NA,TRBJ2-3,TRBD2,TRBV5-1,TGCGCCAGCAGCTCCGGACTAGCCCAAACAGATACGCAGTATTTT,CASSSGLAQTDTQYF
NA,TRBJ1-1,TRBD1,TRBV4-2,TGTGCCAGCAGCCAATCGACAGGACAGGGGGACATGGGGAACACTGAAGCTTTCTTT,CASSQSTGQGDMGNTEAFF
NA,TRBJ1-2,TRBD1,TRBV13,TGTGCCAGCAGCGAAATTCCCGACAGGGTGGAGGGCTACACCTTC,CASSEIPDRVEGYTF
NA,TRBJ2-7,TRBD2,TRBV5-1,TGCGCCAGCAGCTGGACTAGCGGGAGCGAGTACGAGCAGTACTTC,CASSWTSGSEYEQYF
NA,TRBJ2-6,NA,TRBV30,TGTGCCTGGTCCGGGGGTACTGGGGCCAACGTCCTGACTTTC,CAWSGGTGANVLTF
NA,TRBJ2-7,NA,TRBV5-1,TGCGCCAGCAGCTTAAGCAATTCCTACGAGCAGTACTTC,CASSLSNSYEQYF
once,TRBJ2-5,NA,TRBV4-1,TGCGCCAGCAGCCAAGGGATGACCAGCGGGTCGGGGACCCAGTACTTC,CASSQGMTSGSGTQYF
NA,TRBJ1-4,TRBD1,TRBV7-9,TGTGCCAGCAGCTTATACCCGCCGACAGGGTTTGGGGAAAAACTGTTTTTT,CASSLYPPTGFGEKLFF
NA,TRBJ2-7,NA,TRBV25-1,TGTGCCAGCAGTGAATCGGGCAGGGGCCTCTACGAGCAGTACTTC,CASSESGRGLYEQYF
NA,TRBJ2-7,TRBD1,TRBV27,TGTGCCAGCAGTCCGACCCCGACAGGGGCCTACGAGCAGTACTTC,CASSPTPTGAYEQYF
NA,TRBJ2-7,TRBD1,TRBV7-2,TGTGCCAGCAGCACCTGGACAGGGGGCTCTATGTACGAGCAGTACTTC,CASSTWTGGSMYEQYF
NA,TRBJ2-7,TRBD1,TRBV19,TGTGCCAGTAGTCCCAGTTGGACAGGGATAGGAGAGCAGTACTTC,CASSPSWTGIGEQYF
NA,TRBJ1-1,NA,TRBV27,TGTGCCAGCAGTTTATCCTCCCCTACAGGGACCCAAACTGAAGCTTTCTTT,CASSLSSPTGTQTEAFF
NA,TRBJ2-3,TRBD1,TRBV5-1,TGCGCCAGCAGGCCGGGACAGCTCACAGATACGCAGTATTTT,CASRPGQLTDTQYF
NA,TRBJ1-1,NA,TRBV9,TGTGCCAGCAGTTATTCCGGGGGATATGGGGGGGACGCTGAAGCTTTCTTT,CASSYSGGYGGDAEAFF
NA,TRBJ2-5,TRBD2,TRBV5-1,TGCGCCAGCAGCCCTAGCGGGATGGAGACCCAGTACTTC,CASSPSGMETQYF
once,TRBJ1-1,NA,TRBV7-9,TGTGCCAGCAGAGGCGGTATGGACACTGAAGCTTTCTTT,CASRGGMDTEAFF
NA,TRBJ2-2,TRBD1,TRBV10-1,TGCGCCAGCAGTGAGTTGGGGACAGCGAACACCGGGGAGCTGTTTTTT,CASSELGTANTGELFF
NA,TRBJ2-7,TRBD1,TRBV23-1,TGCGCCAGCAGTCAATACCTCTCCCCCTGGGACAGGGCCCACGAGCAGTACTTC,CASSQYLSPWDRAHEQYF
NA,TRBJ2-3,NA,TRBV12-2,TGTGCAAGTCGCCTGGAGACAGGGGGGAGTCTAGCGGGAGAGTTTTGCACAGATACGCAGTATTTT,CASRLETGGSLAGEFCTDTQYF
NA,TRBJ1-2,TRBD1,TRBV18,TGTGCCAGCTCACCACCAAGGACAGGGGATGGCTACACCTTC,CASSPPRTGDGYTF
NA,TRBJ2-7,NA,TRBV7-9,TGTGCCAAGACAAGCTACGAGCAGTACTTC,CAKTSYEQYF
few,TRBJ1-4,TRBD1,TRBV25-1,TGTGCCAGCAGTGTAGTGGGGACAGCAACTAATGAAAAACTGTTTTTT,CASSVVGTATNEKLFF
few,TRBJ1-6,NA,TRBV28,TGTGCCAGCAGTTCTTACAGGGTAGTCTCACCCCTCCACTTT,CASSSYRVVSPLHF
NA,TRBJ2-7,TRBD2,TRBV5-1,TGCGCCAGCAGCTCGGGGGTAGCGGGAGTTGACGAGCAGTACTTC,CASSSGVAGVDEQYF
once,TRBJ1-5,TRBD1,TRBV19,TGTGCCAGTAGACCAGAGGGACAGTCGGAGTTTCAGCCCCAGCATTTT,CASRPEGQSEFQPQHF
NA,TRBJ1-5,TRBD1,TRBV19,TGTGCCAGTAGTATAGATCTTTCGGGACAGGGGGTACAGCCCCAGCATTTT,CASSIDLSGQGVQPQHF
NA,TRBJ2-5,NA,TRBV6-1,TGTGCCAGCAGTGACCCTGAGACCCAGTACTTC,CASSDPETQYF
NA,TRBJ1-1,NA,TRBV6-6,TGTGCCAGCAGTTACGGGCTGGGGAACACTGAAGCTTTCTTT,CASSYGLGNTEAFF
NA,TRBJ1-1,TRBD1,TRBV19,TGTGCCAGTAGTATTAGGGGACAGGGGAGGGCGAACACTGAAGCTTTCTTT,CASSIRGQGRANTEAFF
few,TRBJ2-2,TRBD2,TRBV7-9,TGTTCCAGCAGCGATCCCCCTGGCGGGGGAAGTCGGACCGGGGAGCTGTTTTTT,CSSSDPPGGGSRTGELFF
NA,TRBJ2-1,TRBD2,TRBV9,TGTGCCAGCAGCGTTAGGACTAGCGGGAGCGTGGGCAATGAGCAGTTCTTC,CASSVRTSGSVGNEQFF
NA,TRBJ2-7,TRBD1,TRBV29-1,TGCAGCGCCGGACAGGCCGAATCATACTACGAGCAGTACTTC,CSAGQAESYYEQYF
NA,TRBJ1-1,NA,TRBV5-6,TGTGCCAGCAGCTTGGAAGGGGGAACTGAAGCTTTCTTT,CASSLEGGTEAFF
NA,TRBJ2-3,TRBD1,TRBV18,TGTGCCAGCTCATCATTCACCATTCCCGGACAGGCAAGCACAGATACGCAGTATTTT,CASSSFTIPGQASTDTQYF
NA,TRBJ2-7,TRBD1,TRBV6-1,TGTGCCAGCATAGGGGGCGGCTACGAGCAGTACTTC,CASIGGGYEQYF
NA,TRBJ1-2,NA,TRBV28,TGTGCCAGCAGTCACGGGGGGGAAGGGAACTATGGCTACACCTTC,CASSHGGEGNYGYTF
NA,TRBJ2-3,TRBD2,TRBV19,TGTGCCAGTAGTAGGTGGAGCGGGGTCACAGATACGCAGTATTTT,CASSRWSGVTDTQYF
once,TRBJ2-3,TRBD2,TRBV7-9,TGTGCCAGCAGCCCAGGGGTGGTAGCGGGGCCCACAGATACGCAGTATTTT,CASSPGVVAGPTDTQYF
NA,TRBJ2-1,TRBD1,TRBV2,TGTGCCAGCAGTGGGGCCGGACAGGGGACCAATGAGCAGTTCTTC,CASSGAGQGTNEQFF
NA,TRBJ2-3,TRBD2,TRBV5-1,TGCGCCAGCAGCTTGGGGTCTAGCGGGAGGAGCACAGATACGCAGTATTTT,CASSLGSSGRSTDTQYF
NA,TRBJ2-2,NA,TRBV2,TGTGCCAGCAGGGAGATTCCCACCGGGGAGCTGTTTTTT,CASREIPTGELFF
NA,TRBJ2-2,NA,TRBV27,TGTGCCAGCAGTTCACCCCCAGGCCCAGCGGGTACGAGCACCGGGGAGCTGTTTTTT,CASSSPPGPAGTSTGELFF
NA,TRBJ1-5,NA,TRBV28,TGTGCCAGCAGTTTAATGGGGGCGACTCAGCCCCAGCATTTT,CASSLMGATQPQHF
NA,TRBJ2-7,TRBD2,TRBV10-1,TGCGCCAGCAGTGAAAGTTCTAGCGGGAGTCGAGAGCAGTACTTC,CASSESSSGSREQYF
NA,TRBJ1-1,TRBD1,TRBV27,TGTGCCAGCAGCGACCGACAGGGGGCTAAAGAAGCTTTCTTT,CASSDRQGAKEAFF
NA,TRBJ1-2,TRBD1,TRBV5-1,TGCGCCAGCAGCCTTACAGGGGGCTCTGGCTACACCTTC,CASSLTGGSGYTF
once,TRBJ2-5,TRBD1,TRBV5-1,TGCGCCAGCAGCTCGTTGACAGGGAGAAAGACCCAGTACTTC,CASSSLTGRKTQYF
few,TRBJ2-1,NA,TRBV28,TGTGCCAGCAGTTACAGATGGGAGCAGTTCTTC,CASSYRWEQFF